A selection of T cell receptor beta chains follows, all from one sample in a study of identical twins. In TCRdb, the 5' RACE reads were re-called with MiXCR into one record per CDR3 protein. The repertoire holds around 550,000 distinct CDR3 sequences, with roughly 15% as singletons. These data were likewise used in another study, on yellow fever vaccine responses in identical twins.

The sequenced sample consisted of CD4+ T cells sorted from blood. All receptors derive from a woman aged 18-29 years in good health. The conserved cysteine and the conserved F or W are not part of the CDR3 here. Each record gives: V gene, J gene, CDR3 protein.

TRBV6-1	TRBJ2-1	ASSRRDYRNEQF
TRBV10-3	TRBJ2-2	AISESGPDHRGELF
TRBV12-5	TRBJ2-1	ASGLTSTGGSPNEQF
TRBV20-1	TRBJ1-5	SAKTDAPRGPQH
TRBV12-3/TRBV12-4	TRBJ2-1	ASSRGQGAHNEQF
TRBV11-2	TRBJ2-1	ASSGWTLASPNEQF
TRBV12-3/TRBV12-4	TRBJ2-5	ASTLAGGRETQY
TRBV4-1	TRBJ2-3	ASSRDGGASEADTQY
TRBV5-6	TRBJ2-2	ASAIGRGADTGELF
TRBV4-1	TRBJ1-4	ASSQPVGGSVEKLF
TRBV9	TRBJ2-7	ASSVDSTGGEQY
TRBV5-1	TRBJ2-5	ASSFNRGSETQY
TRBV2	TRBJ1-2	ASSTHENYGYT
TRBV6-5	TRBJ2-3	ASSYRASTDTQY
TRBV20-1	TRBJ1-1	SAANGGTGKMWNTEAF
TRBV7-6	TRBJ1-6	ASSSTGTSPLH
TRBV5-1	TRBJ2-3	ASSLERGTSTDTQY
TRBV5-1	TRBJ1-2	ASRPTQLSYGYT
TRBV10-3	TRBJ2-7	AIKAGLSYEQY
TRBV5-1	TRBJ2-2	ASSRLAGGANTGELF
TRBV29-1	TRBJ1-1	SVAPKVRGDTEAF
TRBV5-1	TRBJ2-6	ASTLTGILDGANVLT
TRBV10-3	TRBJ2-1	AISVYYEQF
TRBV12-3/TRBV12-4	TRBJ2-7	ASSLFRDWKKYEQY
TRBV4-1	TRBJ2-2	ASSQEARLAGASGTGELF
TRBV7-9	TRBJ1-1	ASSLGGYRAAEAF
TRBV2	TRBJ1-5	ASSGGTGNQPQH
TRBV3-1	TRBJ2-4	ASSQSGTAARGNIQY
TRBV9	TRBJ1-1	ASNPGGSVNTEAF
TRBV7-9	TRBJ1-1	ASSLAEGAAGAF
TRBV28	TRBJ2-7	ASSSPGTGVWSEQY
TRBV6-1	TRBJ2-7	ASSGLRDRLYEQY
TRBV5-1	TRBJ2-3	ASSSDRGGSDTQY
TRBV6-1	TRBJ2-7	ASSEGLAGAQY
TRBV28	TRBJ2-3	ASSLGTSGLGTQY
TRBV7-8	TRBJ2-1	ASRLSSGPPNEQF
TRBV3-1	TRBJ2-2	ASTRSGGANTGELF
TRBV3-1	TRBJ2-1	ASSQPGMVDNEQF
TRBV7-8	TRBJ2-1	ASSSYGGPSYNEQF
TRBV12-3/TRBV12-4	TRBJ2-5	ASSLAGTSGGIGETQY
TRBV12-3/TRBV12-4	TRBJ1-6	ASSFTSSGSPLH
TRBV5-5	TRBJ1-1	ASSLGPGGRGNTEAF
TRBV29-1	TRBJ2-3	STFRQGTQY
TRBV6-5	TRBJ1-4	ASSSTWGRGEKLF
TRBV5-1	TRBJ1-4	ASSSGTEREKLF
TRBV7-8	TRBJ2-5	ASSPRTGTSGQETQY
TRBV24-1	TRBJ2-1	ATSDSLSRNEQF
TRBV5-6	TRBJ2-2	ASSFLRGGELF
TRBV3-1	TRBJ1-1	ASSQPTPGQGAWNTEAF